The 30 T cell receptor beta chains in this list originate from one sample, sequenced in a study of T cells in tuberculosis. TCRdb's copy holds only in-frame clones and misses some; the assay was immunoSEQ multiplex PCR. The sample contains some 30,000 clones, approximately 93% of which appear only once. Sequencing was performed on PBMCs. The receptors come from a donor aged 10 to 29 with latent tuberculosis or without tuberculosis infection.

The CDR3 reads CASSLTYSSYNEQFF. Written as DNA, the CDR3 is TGCGCCAGCAGCCTGACGTACAGCTCCTACAATGAGCAGTTCTTC. V gene TRBV5-1 combines with J gene TRBJ2-1; D unclear. The CDR3 has 15 residues. The germline V and J ends were trimmed by 4 bases and 0 bases, with 11 bases remaining between them. Germline values: CDR1 SGHRS, CDR2 YFSETQ. Using reference TRBV5-1 and TRBJ2-1 for the parts outside the CDR3, the full variable domain is KAGVTQTPRYLIKTRGQQVTLSCSPISGHRSVSWYQQTPGQGLQFLFEYFSETQRNKGNFPGRFSGRQFSNSRSEMNVSTLELGDSALYLCASSLTYSSYNEQFFGPGTRLTVL.

The chain couples TRBV5-1 to TRBJ2-7; 8 nucleotides match TRBD2. The J segment lost 5 bases and the V segment lost 2 bases, leaving 6 bases of the junction unmatched. The CDR3 extends over 14 amino acids. Germline V gives CDR1 SGHRS, CDR2 YFSETQ. The CDR3 region is CASSFLSGRDEQYF. CDR3 coding DNA: TGCGCCAGCAGCTTCCTCAGCGGGAGAGACGAGCAGTACTTC. Combining the CDR3 with reference TRBV5-1 and TRBJ2-7 gives the whole variable domain KAGVTQTPRYLIKTRGQQVTLSCSPISGHRSVSWYQQTPGQGLQFLFEYFSETQRNKGNFPGRFSGRQFSNSRSEMNVSTLELGDSALYLCASSFLSGRDEQYFGPGTRLTVT.

This clone was seen just once. This sequence joins TRBV4-2 and TRBJ2-1; D is uncertain. Between the trimmed V and J ends, which lost 4 bases and 0 bases, there was a span of 10 bases. Per germline, CDR1 LGHNA and CDR2 YNFKEQ. There are 15 residues in the CDR3. The DNA for the CDR3 is TGTGCCAGCAGCCGCACGAGGAGCTCCTACAATGAGCAGTTCTTC. Protein product: CASSRTRSSYNEQFF.

The chain combines TRBV2 with TRBJ1-1; D uncertain. V shed 3 bases and J shed 0 bases, with 8 bases lying between them. The CDR3 totals 14 residues. The germline V gene encodes CDR1 SNHLY and CDR2 FYNNEI. This CDR3 reads CASSEFAMNTEAFF. In nucleotides, the CDR3 is TGTGCCAGCAGTGAGTTTGCGATGAACACTGAAGCTTTCTTT.

This clone has only one observation. This rearrangement joins TRBV27 to TRBJ2-5, with 9 bases that match TRBD1. J was trimmed by 3 bases and V by 11 bases; bases with no gene match: 4. Germline CDR1 MNHEY, CDR2 SMNVEV (reference sequence). This CDR3 is 12 amino acids long. The CDR3 region is CAVGQGKETQYF. The CDR3 nucleotides read TGTGCCGTGGGACAGGGAAAAGAGACCCAGTACTTC.

V and J are TRBV5-6 and TRBJ2-1; 12 bases are a match to TRBD2. V gave up 2 bases and J gave up 4 bases; unmatched junction bases: 1. The germline gives CDR1 SGHDT, CDR2 YYEEEE. The CDR3 covers 15 residues. CDR3 protein: CASSFGTSGYNEQFF. The CDR3, as DNA: TGTGCCAGCAGCTTTGGGACTAGCGGGTACAATGAGCAGTTCTTC.

The chain has TRBV2 and TRBJ1-5, with D possibly matching TRBD1 (6 bases). The CDR3 spans 13 residues. Trimming shortened V by 0 bases and J by 16 bases, and 16 bases separated the two germline ends. Germline assignment: CDR1 SNHLY and CDR2 FYNNEI. The CDR3 nucleotides are TGTGCCAGCAGTGAAGCGGGGGCGAGGGTGGAACATTTT. It translates to CASSEAGARVEHF.

J is TRBJ1-4 and V is TRBV12-5; TRBD1 matches at 10 bases. CDR3 length: 17 amino acids. Germline V gives CDR1 LGHNT, CDR2 FRNRAP. Trimming cost V 0 bases and J 6 bases; bases outside gene matches: 7. The CDR3 DNA sequence: TGTGCTAGTGGTTTGGTCCTTAGGACAGGGGGGGATGAAAAACTGTTTTTT. This gives the protein CASGLVLRTGGDEKLFF.

The chain recombines TRBV4-3 with TRBJ2-7; 8 bases fit TRBD1. Trimming took 0 bases from V and 4 from J; bases not matched to a gene: 8. Germline values: CDR1 LGHNA, CDR2 YSLEER. CDR3 length: 16 amino acids. CDR3 nucleotides: TGCGCCAGCAGCCAAGATCAGGCAGGGGGCGAGTACGAGCAGTACTTC. Amino acid sequence: CASSQDQAGGEYEQYF.

This clone appeared once. The rearrangement uses TRBV28 and TRBJ2-3; D might be TRBD2 (7 bases). Germline CDR1 is MDHEN and CDR2 is SYDVKM. This CDR3 has 15 residues. V was cut by 6 bases and J by 5 bases, with 18 bases left in between. The CDR3 protein is CASSRVGGQEDTQYF. The CDR3 nucleotides read TGTGCCAGCAGCCGGGTGGGGGGGCAAGAAGATACGCAGTATTTT.

J is TRBJ2-5 and V is TRBV30; tentatively, D is TRBD1 (6 bases). The CDR3 spans 15 residues. Per germline, CDR1 GTSNPN and CDR2 SVGIG (reference sequence). Trimming pared 3 bases from V and 2 bases from J, leaving 16 bases between. The CDR3 loop is CAWSQGLGTQETQYF. The CDR3 DNA follows: TGTGCCTGGAGCCAAGGGCTTGGGACACAAGAGACCCAGTACTTC.

This rearrangement joins TRBV7-9 to TRBJ2-3; 10 bases align to TRBD2. The CDR3 consists of 15 residues. CDR1 is SEHNR and CDR2 is FQNEAQ in the germline V gene (reference sequence). The V and J ends lost 5 bases and 3 bases, in that order; junction bases with no gene match: 5. CDR3 sequence reads: CASSDGTSETDTQYF. The CDR3 DNA reads as TGTGCCAGCAGCGACGGGACTAGCGAAACAGATACGCAGTATTTT.

This clone was found a few times. The gene calls are TRBV29-1 and TRBJ2-7, with 7 bases fitting TRBD2. CDR1 SQVTM and CDR2 ANQGSEA come from the germline V gene. The J segment lost 0 bases and the V segment lost 4 bases, leaving 9 bases of the junction unmatched. The CDR3 contains 15 residues. The CDR3 protein is CSVGGTQRDSYEQYF. The CDR3 nucleotides are TGCAGCGTTGGGGGTACTCAGCGGGACTCCTACGAGCAGTACTTC.

The chain combines TRBV4-1 with TRBJ2-1, with a tentative D call TRBD2 (6 bases). The germline V gene has CDR1 MGHRA and CDR2 YSYEKL. Trimming stripped 5 bases from V and 5 bases from J, with 19 bases between. This CDR3 contains 16 residues. Here the CDR3 reads CASSGGRGAGHNEQFF. The CDR3 region has the DNA TGCGCCAGCAGCGGGGGTCGGGGAGCGGGCCACAATGAGCAGTTCTTC.

The chain has TRBV11-2 and TRBJ1-1; weak D call: TRBD1 (6 bases). The CDR3 runs 13 residues. V shed 4 bases and J shed 11 bases, with 17 bases lying between them. The V gene's germline CDR1 is SGHAT and CDR2 FQNNGV. The chain's CDR3 is CASSSYREMDAFF. CDR3 nucleotides: TGTGCCAGCAGCTCCTACAGGGAAATGGATGCTTTCTTT.

The genes are TRBV5-1 and TRBJ1-1; weak D call: TRBD1 (6 bases). Trimming stripped 4 bases from V and 0 bases from J, with 10 bases between. The CDR3 is 14 amino acids. From germline, CDR1 is SGHRS and CDR2 YFSETQ. In DNA, the CDR3 is TGCGCCAGCAGCCCGAGGACAGTGAACACTGAAGCTTTCTTT. Amino acids: CASSPRTVNTEAFF.

The J gene is TRBJ1-1, the V gene TRBV5-1; D gene unclear. Trimming left V 3 bases short and J 0 bases short, with 15 bases between. CDR1 is SGHRS and CDR2 is YFSETQ in the germline V gene. The CDR3 is made up of 16 amino acids. CDR3 DNA: TGCGCCAGCAGCTCGGGTTTGTCCCTGATGAACACTGAAGCTTTCTTT. This translates into CASSSGLSLMNTEAFF.

CDR3: CASSSTPGLAGGRFNEQFF. The DNA for the CDR3 is TGTGCCAGCAGCTCAACCCCGGGACTAGCGGGAGGGCGTTTCAATGAGCAGTTCTTC. V gene TRBV7-2 combines with J gene TRBJ2-1; 16 bases are a match to TRBD2. This CDR3 has 19 amino acids. With V trimmed by 4 bases and J by 6 bases, 12 bases remained unmatched. The germline CDR1 and CDR2 sequences are SGHTA and FQGNSA.

A single count supports this clone. The V call is TRBV27, the J call TRBJ1-1; D is unresolved. The CDR3 has 13 amino acids. V was cut by 3 bases and J by 3 bases, with 8 bases left in between. The germline CDR1 and CDR2 sequences are MNHEY and SMNVEV (reference sequence). CDR3: CASSFREDTEAFF. CDR3 in DNA: TGTGCCAGCAGTTTTAGGGAGGACACTGAAGCTTTCTTT.

The chain has TRBV30 and TRBJ1-1; the D gene is possibly TRBD1 (5 bases). Trimming pared 3 bases from V and 2 bases from J, leaving 16 bases between. Germline V CDR1 and CDR2: GTSNPN, SVGIG (reference sequence). The CDR3 extends over 15 amino acids. CDR3 sequence (DNA): TGTGCCTGGAGCGCCTTACAGGTTTTTAACACTGAAGCTTTCTTT. Its translation: CAWSALQVFNTEAFF.

The chain links TRBV27 to TRBJ2-3; no clear D gene. The CDR3 length is 10 residues. The germline V gene encodes CDR1 MNHEY and CDR2 SMNVEV (reference sequence). V was pared by 11 bases and J by 5 bases, with 8 bases between. The CDR3 sequence: CAGNRDTQYF. The DNA for the CDR3 is TGTGCCGGAAACAGAGATACGCAGTATTTT.

This chain uses TRBV6-1 with TRBJ1-2, with D perhaps TRBD1 (5 bases). Trimming pared 6 bases from V and 0 bases from J, leaving 14 bases between. This CDR3 is built from 15 residues. CDR1 is MNHNS, CDR2 SASEGT, per germline. The CDR3 sequence: CASSVNGDSNYGYTF. For the CDR3, the DNA is TGTGCCAGCAGCGTAAACGGGGACTCTAACTATGGCTACACCTTC.

This clone has only one observation. The chain uses TRBV19 and TRBJ2-1, with a possible D match to TRBD1 (6 bases). This CDR3 region has 14 residues. Trimming removed 3 bases at V and 7 bases at J, with 13 bases between. Germline assignment: CDR1 LNHDA and CDR2 SQIVND (reference sequence). The CDR3 region has the DNA TGTGCCAGTAGTATGGGGGCGGTGACGAATGAGCAGTTCTTC. Translating gives CASSMGAVTNEQFF.

V gene TRBV6-5 combines with J gene TRBJ2-3, with 7 bases matching TRBD1. This CDR3 comprises 14 residues. CDR1 MNHEY and CDR2 SVGAGI come from the germline V gene. With V trimmed by 5 bases and J by 3 bases, 5 bases remained unmatched. The CDR3 nucleotides are TGTGCCAGCAGTAGACAGGGTACAACAGATACGCAGTATTTT. As protein: CASSRQGTTDTQYF.

This chain uses TRBV7-9 with TRBJ1-2, with 8 bases that match TRBD1. Germline lookup yields CDR1 SEHNR and CDR2 FQNEAQ (reference sequence). V gave up 5 bases and J gave up 1 base; unmatched junction bases: 9. This CDR3 comprises 16 residues. The DNA of the CDR3 is TGTGCCAGCAGCCAAGGACAGGGCGGAATTAACTATGGCTACACCTTC. This codes for CASSQGQGGINYGYTF.

The chain has TRBV29-1 and TRBJ1-2, with 8 bases aligning to TRBD1. The CDR3 totals 15 residues. The trim removed 6 bases at V and 3 bases at J, leaving 12 bases unmatched. CDR1 and CDR2 from the germline V gene are SQVTM and ANQGSEA. CDR3 protein: CSVDFQGAEDYGYTF. CDR3 bases: TGCAGCGTGGATTTCCAGGGGGCTGAGGACTATGGCTACACCTTC.

This rearrangement joins TRBV30 to TRBJ1-1, with no clear D. Germline lookup yields CDR1 GTSNPN and CDR2 SVGIG (reference sequence). CDR3 length equals 13 residues. V lost 4 bases and J 3 bases, leaving 12 bases between the germline ends. In nucleotides, the CDR3 is TGTGCCTGGAAAGGACGGCGGGACACTGAAGCTTTCTTT. Amino acids: CAWKGRRDTEAFF.

This clone is a singleton in its sample. The rearrangement links TRBV13 to TRBJ2-1; 10 bases fit TRBD2. This CDR3 contains 14 residues. The junction had 0 bases not matched to a gene; V was cut back by 5 bases and J by 2 bases. Germline V gene sequence: CDR1 PRHDT, CDR2 FYEKMQ (reference sequence). In DNA, the CDR3 is TGTGCCAGCAGCCTAGCGGGAGCCTACAATGAGCAGTTCTTC. Residues: CASSLAGAYNEQFF. The whole variable domain, filled in from reference TRBV13 and TRBJ2-1, reads AAGVIQSPRHLIKEKRETATLKCYPIPRHDTVYWYQQGPGQDPQFLISFYEKMQSDKGSIPDRFSAQQFSDYHSELNMSSLELGDSALYFCASSLAGAYNEQFFGPGTRLTVL.

The V call is TRBV15, the J call TRBJ1-1, with D unclear. The CDR3 runs to 12 residues. The germline CDR1 and CDR2 sequences are LNHNV and YYDKDF (reference sequence). V was cut by 2 bases and J by 3 bases, with 4 bases left in between. CDR3 region: CATSRRDTEAFF. The CDR3 DNA is TGTGCCACCAGCAGACGGGACACTGAAGCTTTCTTT.

This rearrangement joins TRBV5-1 to TRBJ1-5, with D tentatively TRBD1 (5 bases). This CDR3 region has 14 residues. Trimming removed 5 bases from V and 2 bases from J, with 11 bases in between. Germline loops: CDR1 SGHRS, CDR2 YFSETQ. For the CDR3, the DNA is TGCGCCAGCAGTCCTAGGGGTGGCAATCAGCCCCAGCATTTT. Amino acid sequence: CASSPRGGNQPQHF. The full variable domain, rest sourced from reference TRBV5-1 and TRBJ1-5, is KAGVTQTPRYLIKTRGQQVTLSCSPISGHRSVSWYQQTPGQGLQFLFEYFSETQRNKGNFPGRFSGRQFSNSRSEMNVSTLELGDSALYLCASSPRGGNQPQHFGDGTRLSIL.